This T cell receptor (beta chain) derives from a study of Ad26.COV2.S vaccination and SARS-CoV-2 variants. This clone was observed once. Germline trimming cut 7 bases from V and 0 bases from J; bases unmatched to any gene: 11. In germline, CDR1 is SEHNR, CDR2 FQNEAQ (reference sequence). The CDR3 contains 18 residues. Treatment here: about 20 received Ad26.COV2.S at low or high dose, single or two shots; five or six received placebo; per-sample allocation not given. Samples were taken on day 63 after the first vaccine or placebo injection. Sequencing used immunoSEQ multiplex PCR; TCRdb keeps in-frame clones, though not all of them. The profile covers a few hundred thousand clones, with 80% to 90% appearing a single time and about 3.1% taken by the ten largest.

The rearrangement joins TRBV7-9 to TRBJ2-6; 8 bases match TRBD1. The clonotype originates from a person aged 18-65 years who received the Ad26.COV2.S COVID-19 vaccine or a placebo. The sample was peripheral blood, taken in a trial of Ad26.COV2.S vaccine versus placebo. CDR3 residues: CASTFSRGLYSGANVLTF. The CDR3 DNA is TGTGCCAGCACCTTTTCCAGGGGGCTTTACTCTGGGGCCAACGTCCTGACTTTC.